A single sample gave rise to the 5 T cell receptor beta chains below, sequenced in a study of cytomegalovirus exposure and HLA in healthy donors. The PCR ran on 60 Vbeta and 13 Jbeta primers. The table came from immunoSEQ multiplex PCR; TCRdb's copy has only in-frame clones and leaves some out. The sample comprises 150,000 to 200,000 clones, about 85% of which are singletons, and more than 2% rests with the top ten. Sequencing was done on a sample of PBMCs. Receptors originate from a man between 18 and 29 years old in good health and CMV-seropositive.

This chain uses TRBV27 with TRBJ2-2; 7 bases align to TRBD1. Per germline, CDR1 MNHEY and CDR2 SMNVEV (reference sequence). V shed 8 bases, J shed 5 bases, and the junction held 14 bases outside the gene matches. The CDR3 contains 16 residues. The CDR3 here is CASSVVQGSGTGELFF. CDR3 coding DNA: TGTGCCAGCTCCGTGGTACAGGGGAGTGGAACCGGGGAGCTGTTTTTT.

The genes are TRBV7-8 and TRBJ1-5; 9 bases are a match to TRBD1. Per the germline V gene, CDR1 is SGHVS and CDR2 is FQNEAQ. V lost 0 bases, J lost 5 bases, and 11 bases stayed unmatched. The CDR3 runs 18 residues. The CDR3 sequence: CASSLASRTGESHQPQHF. The CDR3 DNA is TGTGCCAGCAGCTTAGCGTCCCGGACAGGGGAAAGCCATCAGCCCCAGCATTTT.

This clone has just one count. The chain carries TRBV5-6 and TRBJ2-1; 9 bases are shared with TRBD2. With 2 bases clipped from V and 4 bases from J, the junction kept 4 bases outside the gene matches. CDR3 length equals 15 residues. CDR1 and CDR2 (germline): SGHDT, YYEEEE. The CDR3 protein is CASSFERGAYNEQFF. CDR3 in DNA: TGTGCCAGCAGCTTTGAGCGGGGGGCATACAATGAGCAGTTCTTC.

CDR3 sequence (DNA): TGTGCCAGCAGTGAAGGCGGCAGGGGGAGGAACACCGGGGAGCTGTTTTTT. It yields the protein CASSEGGRGRNTGELFF. This chain links TRBV2 with TRBJ2-2, with TRBD1 matching over 7 bases. The CDR3 runs 17 residues. V shed 1 base and J 1 base; nucleotides not matched to a gene: 6. Per the germline V gene, CDR1 is SNHLY and CDR2 is FYNNEI.

The chain couples TRBV5-6 to TRBJ2-5; D perhaps matches TRBD1 (5 bases). This CDR3 is built from 15 residues. The germline V gene has CDR1 SGHDT and CDR2 YYEEEE. V lost 2 bases, J lost 0 bases, and 11 bases lay in between. CDR3: CASSLMGRDQETQYF. CDR3 nucleotide sequence: TGTGCCAGCAGCTTAATGGGCAGGGACCAAGAGACCCAGTACTTC.